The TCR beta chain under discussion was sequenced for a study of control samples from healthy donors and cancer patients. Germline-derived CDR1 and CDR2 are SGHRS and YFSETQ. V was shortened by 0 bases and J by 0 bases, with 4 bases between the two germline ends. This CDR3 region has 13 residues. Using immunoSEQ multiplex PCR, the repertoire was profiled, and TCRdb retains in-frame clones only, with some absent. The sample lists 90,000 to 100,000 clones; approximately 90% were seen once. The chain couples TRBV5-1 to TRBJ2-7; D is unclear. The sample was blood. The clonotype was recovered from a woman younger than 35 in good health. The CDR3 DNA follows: TGCGCCAGCAGCTTGGTGGGCTCCTACGAGCAGTACTTC. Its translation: CASSLVGSYEQYF.